This T cell receptor beta chain was sequenced during a study of naive and memory T cell subsets. Broader study findings: A few larger clonotypes appeared in naive repertoires, especially CD8, possibly memory cells re-expressing CD45RA.

Both TRBC1 and TRBC2 were covered by a beta constant-region primer of two equimolar oligonucleotides. Four rounds of PCR amplified the ligated cDNA using nested alpha and beta constant-region primers plus SP2. TCRdb independently ran MiXCR on the UMI-ligation and nested PCR reads; one entry per CDR3 protein. This sample has 150,000 or so distinct CDR3 sequences, with over 20% found just once. In the case of this clonotype: As yet, its antigen is unknown.

CDR1 is MNHEY, CDR2 SMNVEV, per germline (reference sequence). CDR3 size: 16 residues. V was pared by 6 bases and J by 0 bases, with 7 bases of the junction left unmatched. The TCR originated in a human donor in good health. The V and J genes are TRBV27 and TRBJ1-4; 7 bases are shared with TRBD1. The sample was naive CD4+ T cells from blood. CDR3 amino acids: CASRNGQAATNEKLFF. The CDR3 region has the DNA TGTGCCAGCAGAAACGGACAGGCTGCAACTAATGAAAAACTGTTTTTT.